The source of this T cell receptor (beta chain) is a study of T cell repertoires in cytomegalovirus infection. This clonotype has a count of ten or more. V lost 5 bases and J 3 bases, leaving 15 bases between the germline ends. The CDR3 covers 15 residues. Per the germline V gene, CDR1 is SGDLS and CDR2 is YYNGEE. TCRdb reanalysed the reads using MiXCR and keeps one entry per CDR3 protein. There are a few hundred thousand distinct CDR3 sequences in the sample; approximately 15% occur only once, and over 40% lies in the top ten. Sequencing was performed on CD8+ T cells from PBMCs. V usage is TRBV9 and J usage is TRBJ2-1; D is tentatively TRBD1 or TRBD2 (5 bases each). The TCR comes from a human donor in good health (CMV status not recorded). Some clones in this sample may be carry-over from other donors' samples. CDR3 in amino acids: CASSRDAQIYNEQFF. The CDR3 DNA is TGTGCCAGCAGTAGGGACGCCCAAATCTACAATGAGCAGTTCTTC.